This entry lists 4 T cell receptor beta chains sequenced from one sample in a study of cytomegalovirus exposure and HLA in healthy donors. Sequenced by immunoSEQ multiplex PCR; TCRdb stores in-frame clones only, minus some. The sample records approximately 210,000 clones, almost 90% being singletons. The sequenced sample consisted of PBMCs. The receptors shown here come from a woman under 30 in good health and CMV-seronegative.

The rearrangement links TRBV4-3 to TRBJ2-1, with TRBD2 identical over 11 bases. The V gene end was trimmed by 4 bases and the J gene end by 6 bases; junction bases not matched to a gene: 5. The CDR3 is made up of 15 amino acids. Germline V gene sequence: CDR1 LGHNA, CDR2 YSLEER. The CDR3, as DNA: TGCGCCAGCAGCCTAACTAGCGGGAGTGGCAATGAGCAGTTCTTC. It specifies CASSLTSGSGNEQFF.

This rearrangement joins TRBV6-1 to TRBJ2-2; D gene uncertain. The CDR3 is 15 amino acids. The germline V and J ends were trimmed by 6 bases and 0 bases, with 11 bases remaining between them. CDR1 and CDR2 (germline): MNHNS, SASEGT. The CDR3 reads CASSLDWPNTGELFF. CDR3 in DNA: TGTGCCAGCAGCCTAGACTGGCCGAACACCGGGGAGCTGTTTTTT.

J is TRBJ2-1 and V is TRBV5-1; 10 bases line up with TRBD2. Germline lookup yields CDR1 SGHRS and CDR2 YFSETQ. This CDR3 comprises 17 residues. J was trimmed by 4 bases and V by 3 bases; bases with no gene match: 10. The CDR3 DNA reads TGCGCCAGCAGCTACCCGGGGCTAGCGGGAGATTACAATGAGCAGTTCTTC. Its translation: CASSYPGLAGDYNEQFF.

DNA of the CDR3: TGTGCCAGCAGTGTAGAGCGGTCAAGCTCCTACAATGAGCAGTTCTTC. It specifies CASSVERSSSYNEQFF. The rearrangement links TRBV6-1 to TRBJ2-1; a weak D match, TRBD2 (5 bases). Trimming left V 4 bases short and J 0 bases short, with 13 bases between. Germline values: CDR1 MNHNS, CDR2 SASEGT. This CDR3 contains 16 residues.